This TCR beta chain was obtained from a study of T-cell memory formation after mild COVID-19. Study context: There were largely donor-specific TCR clusters.

This CDR3 spans 13 amino acids. The germline V gene encodes CDR1 MNHEY and CDR2 SVGEGT. Trimming pared 2 bases from V and 5 bases from J, leaving 6 bases between. Whole-study results and caveats: In second-wave clones peaking day 37, SARS-CoV-2 specificity remained unconfirmed. Balance between CD4 and CD8 was seen in clones contracting day 15 to 85, and a CD4+ lean was seen in later expanders.

Employing constant-segment primers, 5'RACE generated TCR alpha and TCR beta cDNA libraries bearing sample barcodes and UMIs. TCRdb called the 5' RACE reads again in MiXCR, with one record for every CDR3 protein. The data contain about 350,000 distinct CDR3 sequences, roughly an eighth of them singletons. This clonotype was seen a few times. The antigen remains unidentified. V is TRBV6-2 or TRBV6-3 and J is TRBJ2-2, with D unclear. Sequenced input: PBMCs or a T cell subset sorted from them (not recorded which). This TCR derives from a man aged 18 to 30 who had mild COVID-19 (a few samples of this study predate the infection). Cell type and time point are not known. CDR3 bases: TGTGCCAGCAGTTACAGGAGAACCGGGGAGCTGTTTTTT. Its translation: CASSYRRTGELFF.